This T cell receptor beta chain was recorded in a study of blood T cell repertoires in COVID-19. Whole-study context: T cells, B-cell-depleted T cells, or PBMCs supplied cDNA or gDNA.

Authors' data handling: Amplification with reference gene primers provided the estimates of nucleated cell counts. The table came from immunoSEQ multiplex PCR; TCRdb's copy has only in-frame clones and leaves some out. V, J and clone size derive from that table, while D and trimming were established from the DNA sequence. The table records 120,000 to 150,000 clones, around 90% of them present only once. Germline loops: CDR1 MNHNS, CDR2 SASEGT. The CDR3 sequence is 16 residues long. The junction had 8 bases not matched to a gene; V was cut back by 3 bases and J by 4 bases. This sequence joins TRBV6-1 and TRBJ2-3, with 9 bases matching TRBD2. This TCR was sampled from a woman in her forties who had been exposed to COVID-19. The sequenced material came from PBMCs or T cells enriched from blood (not recorded which). The CDR3 DNA reads as TGTGCCAGCAGTGACCTTGCGGGGGGGCCGTCAGATACGCAGTATTTT. This sequence encodes CASSDLAGGPSDTQYF.